This record covers a single T cell receptor (beta chain). The Seattle patients joined while their infection was active and were tracked longitudinally afterward. This sample stems from a study of blood T cell repertoires in COVID-19. Study-level information: Samples of COVID-19 (acute and convalescent) were obtained from the United States, Italy and Spain. The cDNA or gDNA used as material had been derived from T cells, B-cell-depleted T cells, or PBMCs.

CDR1 and CDR2 (germline): MDHEN, SYDVKM. The CDR3 runs to 18 residues. Trimming removed 3 bases from V and 6 bases from J, with 23 bases in between. Original processing notes: Scientists estimated how many nucleated cells there were by amplifying reference gene primers. Measured with immunoSEQ multiplex PCR; TCRdb has only the in-frame clones, and not every one. That table gives V, J and clone size, and the DNA gave D and trimming. The data contain 150,000 to 200,000 clones, 80% to 85% of them singletons. This TCR was recovered from a woman aged 80 or older with COVID-19, enrolled during active disease. Material for sequencing was peripheral blood. The rearrangement joins TRBV28 to TRBJ2-2; TRBD2 is a possible D gene (6 bases). CDR3 nucleotides: TGTGCCAGCAGTTTGGCCCGTCTAGCGACTCTTAACGCCGGGGAGCTGTTTTTT. It yields the protein CASSLARLATLNAGELFF.